The rows below give T cell receptor beta chains drawn from one sample of a study of T cells after yellow fever vaccination. One entry per CDR3 protein, called by TCRdb with MiXCR from the 5' RACE reads. The sample consists of around 550,000 distinct CDR3 sequences, over 15% of them appearing once. The sample consisted of PBMCs, taken 15 days after the yellow fever booster vaccination. The receptors stem from a man aged 25-45 years who received the YFV17D yellow fever vaccine. Each CDR3 is given with its conserved first and last residue. The order of the fields is clone size, D gene, V gene, J gene, CDR3 protein, CDR3 DNA. D genes are given only for firm matches. Clone size is given for some rows only: seen once, a few or many times, or a class if the clone is expanded.

clone size: few
D gene: TRBD2
V gene: TRBV7-2
J gene: TRBJ2-7
CDR3 protein: CASSPRLAGASYEQYF
CDR3 DNA: TGTGCCAGCAGCCCGCGACTAGCGGGGGCCTCCTACGAGCAGTACTTC

clone size: few
D gene: NA
V gene: TRBV20-1
J gene: TRBJ2-7
CDR3 protein: CSGGRTYEQYF
CDR3 DNA: TGCAGTGGGGGACGGACGTACGAGCAGTACTTC

clone size: NA
D gene: NA
V gene: TRBV7-9
J gene: TRBJ2-3
CDR3 protein: CASSLSFTDTQYF
CDR3 DNA: TGTGCCAGCAGCTTGAGTTTCACAGATACGCAGTATTTT

clone size: few
D gene: TRBD2
V gene: TRBV11-1
J gene: TRBJ2-1
CDR3 protein: CASSPRGKTSGRDTYNEQFF
CDR3 DNA: TGTGCCAGCAGCCCTAGGGGGAAGACTAGCGGGAGGGACACCTACAATGAGCAGTTCTTC

clone size: NA
D gene: NA
V gene: TRBV6-5
J gene: TRBJ2-1
CDR3 protein: CASSYSTDYNEQFF
CDR3 DNA: TGTGCCAGCAGTTATAGTACTGACTACAATGAGCAGTTCTTC

clone size: NA
D gene: TRBD1
V gene: TRBV12-3/TRBV12-4
J gene: TRBJ2-5
CDR3 protein: CASRSTGSETQYF
CDR3 DNA: TGTGCCAGCAGATCGACAGGGTCGGAGACCCAGTACTTC

clone size: NA
D gene: NA
V gene: TRBV29-1
J gene: TRBJ2-1
CDR3 protein: CSVESGLYNEQFF
CDR3 DNA: TGCAGCGTTGAGTCGGGATTGTACAATGAGCAGTTCTTC

clone size: NA
D gene: TRBD2
V gene: TRBV28
J gene: TRBJ2-1
CDR3 protein: CASSFTSGGAYNEQFF
CDR3 DNA: TGTGCCAGCAGTTTTACTAGCGGGGGAGCCTACAATGAGCAGTTCTTC

clone size: NA
D gene: NA
V gene: TRBV25-1
J gene: TRBJ1-4
CDR3 protein: CASTSRGATNEKLFF
CDR3 DNA: TGTGCCAGCACTTCACGAGGGGCAACTAATGAAAAACTGTTTTTT

clone size: few
D gene: NA
V gene: TRBV12-3/TRBV12-4
J gene: TRBJ1-1
CDR3 protein: CASSLKRNTEAFF
CDR3 DNA: TGTGCCAGCAGTTTGAAACGGAACACTGAAGCTTTCTTT

clone size: few
D gene: TRBD2
V gene: TRBV29-1
J gene: TRBJ2-5
CDR3 protein: CSGGLAGGGETQYF
CDR3 DNA: TGCAGCGGCGGACTAGCGGGAGGAGGAGAGACCCAGTACTTC

clone size: NA
D gene: NA
V gene: TRBV12-3/TRBV12-4
J gene: TRBJ1-1
CDR3 protein: CASSSSEAFF
CDR3 DNA: TGTGCCAGCAGTTCCTCTGAAGCTTTCTTT

clone size: NA
D gene: NA
V gene: TRBV20-1
J gene: TRBJ1-4
CDR3 protein: CSAGGGGEKLFF
CDR3 DNA: TGCAGCGCCGGGGGGGGTGGTGAAAAACTGTTTTTT

clone size: NA
D gene: TRBD2
V gene: TRBV5-1
J gene: TRBJ2-7
CDR3 protein: CASSLGGTSGSLEQYF
CDR3 DNA: TGCGCCAGCAGCCTAGGTGGGACTAGCGGGTCCCTCGAGCAGTACTTC

clone size: few
D gene: NA
V gene: TRBV7-8
J gene: TRBJ2-7
CDR3 protein: CASSLVDGAYEQYF
CDR3 DNA: TGTGCCAGCAGCTTAGTTGACGGAGCCTACGAGCAGTACTTC

clone size: NA
D gene: TRBD2
V gene: TRBV7-2
J gene: TRBJ2-7
CDR3 protein: CASSLDNSGAYEQYF
CDR3 DNA: TGTGCCAGCAGCTTAGATAATAGCGGGGCCTACGAGCAGTACTTC

clone size: NA
D gene: TRBD1
V gene: TRBV28
J gene: TRBJ2-2
CDR3 protein: CASSPTVDRGTGELFF
CDR3 DNA: TGTGCCAGCAGCCCAACCGTGGACAGGGGCACCGGGGAGCTGTTTTTT

clone size: NA
D gene: NA
V gene: TRBV6-5
J gene: TRBJ2-7
CDR3 protein: CASSYHPQGAGVYEQYF
CDR3 DNA: TGTGCCAGCAGTTACCATCCCCAGGGGGCGGGGGTGTACGAGCAGTACTTC

clone size: many
D gene: TRBD2
V gene: TRBV12-3/TRBV12-4
J gene: TRBJ2-1
CDR3 protein: CASTPGLAGSNEQFF
CDR3 DNA: TGTGCCAGCACCCCGGGACTAGCGGGATCCAATGAGCAGTTCTTC

clone size: many
D gene: TRBD1
V gene: TRBV20-1
J gene: TRBJ2-7
CDR3 protein: CSAKKLPGQGVYEQYF
CDR3 DNA: TGCAGTGCTAAGAAACTTCCGGGACAGGGGGTCTACGAGCAGTACTTC

clone size: many
D gene: NA
V gene: TRBV7-9
J gene: TRBJ2-3
CDR3 protein: CASSFSTDTQYF
CDR3 DNA: TGTGCCAGCAGTTTTAGCACAGATACGCAGTATTTT

clone size: few
D gene: NA
V gene: TRBV5-1
J gene: TRBJ2-7
CDR3 protein: CASSLVEGQTYEQYF
CDR3 DNA: TGCGCCAGCAGCTTGGTGGAGGGACAGACTTACGAGCAGTACTTC

clone size: NA
D gene: NA
V gene: TRBV10-1
J gene: TRBJ2-7
CDR3 protein: CASSDETVPYEQYF
CDR3 DNA: TGCGCCAGCAGTGATGAGACAGTCCCCTACGAGCAGTACTTC